This TCR beta chain was retrieved from a study of CXCR3-negative and CXCR3-positive naive CD8 T cells. General study results and limits: Comparably high diversity marked both naive subsets, whereas memory CD8+ cells had much lower diversity.

Points on this clonotype: Its antigen is still unknown.

Germline assignment: CDR1 SEHNR and CDR2 FQNEAQ (reference sequence). This CDR3 is 14 amino acids long. UMI labels and 5' RACE were used to prepare the TRB cDNA libraries. TCRdb re-called the 5' RACE reads and gives one entry per CDR3 protein, without DNA. The sample data list about 24,000 distinct CDR3 sequences. CD45RO-CCR7+CD27+CD95- defined naive CD8+ T cells. The specimen sequenced was naive CXCR3- CD8+ T cells from blood. Indicated subset: CD45RO-CCR7+CD27+CD95- naive CD8+ T cells lacking CXCR3 (TNR3-). The chain links TRBV7-9 to TRBJ2-7; with no DNA, the TCRdb D assignment of TRBD1 cannot be verified. The origin of this receptor is a human donor in good health. Some clones in this sample may be carry-over from other donors' samples. The CDR3 loop reads CASSPRQGGYEQYF.